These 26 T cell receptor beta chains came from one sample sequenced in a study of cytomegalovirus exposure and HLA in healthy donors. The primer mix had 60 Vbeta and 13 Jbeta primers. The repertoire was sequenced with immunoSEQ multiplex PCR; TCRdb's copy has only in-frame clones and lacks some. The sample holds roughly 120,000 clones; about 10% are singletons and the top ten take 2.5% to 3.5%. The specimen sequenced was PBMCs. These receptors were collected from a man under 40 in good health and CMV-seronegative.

The CDR3, as DNA: TGTGCCAGCAGTCCAGCGGGAGGGTTCGATGAGCAGTTCTTC. Protein: CASSPAGGFDEQFF. This sequence joins TRBV28 and TRBJ2-1, with TRBD2 identical over 10 bases. V lost 5 bases and J lost 8; bases outside the gene matches: 6. The germline CDR1 and CDR2 sequences are MDHEN and SYDVKM. The CDR3 spans 14 residues.

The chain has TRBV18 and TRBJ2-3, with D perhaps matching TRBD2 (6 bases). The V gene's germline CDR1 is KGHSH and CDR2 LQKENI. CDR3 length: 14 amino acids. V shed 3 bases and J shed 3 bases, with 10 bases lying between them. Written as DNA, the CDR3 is TGTGCCAGCTCACCGAGGAGGGGAACAGATACGCAGTATTTT. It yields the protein CASSPRRGTDTQYF.

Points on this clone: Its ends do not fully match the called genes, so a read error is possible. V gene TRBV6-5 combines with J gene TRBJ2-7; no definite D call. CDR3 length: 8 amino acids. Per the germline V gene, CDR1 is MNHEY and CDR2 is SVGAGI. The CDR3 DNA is TGTGCCAGCAGTTACGGTGCGTTC. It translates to CASSYGAF.

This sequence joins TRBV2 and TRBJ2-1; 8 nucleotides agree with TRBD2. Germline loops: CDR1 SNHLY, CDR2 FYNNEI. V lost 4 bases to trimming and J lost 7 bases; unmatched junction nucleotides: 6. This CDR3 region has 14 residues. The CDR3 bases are TGTGCCAGCAGTGGGGCTAGCGGGTATAATGAGCAGTTCTTC. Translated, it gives CASSGASGYNEQFF.

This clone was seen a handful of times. CDR3 sequence: CASSLEGEAGELFF. The CDR3, as DNA: TGTGCCAGCAGCTTGGAAGGGGAGGCCGGGGAGCTGTTTTTT. The chain employs TRBV5-8 and TRBJ2-2; TRBD2 might be the D (6 bases). With 0 bases removed from V and 6 bases from J, the gap between germline ends came to 9 bases. This CDR3 spans 14 amino acids. Germline CDR1 reads SGHTS; CDR2 reads YDEGEE.

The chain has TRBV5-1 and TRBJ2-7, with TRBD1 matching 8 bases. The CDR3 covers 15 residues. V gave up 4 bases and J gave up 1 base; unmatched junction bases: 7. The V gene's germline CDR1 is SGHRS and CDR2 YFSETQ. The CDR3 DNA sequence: TGCGCCAGCAGCATCCCCCGGACAGGGTCCTACGAGCAGTACTTC. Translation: CASSIPRTGSYEQYF.

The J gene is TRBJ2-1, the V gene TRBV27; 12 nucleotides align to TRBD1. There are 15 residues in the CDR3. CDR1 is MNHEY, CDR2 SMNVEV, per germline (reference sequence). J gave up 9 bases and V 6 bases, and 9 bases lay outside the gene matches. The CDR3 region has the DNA TGTGCCAGCAGACTAGGGACAGGGGGCTCAGGTGAGCAGTTCTTC. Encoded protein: CASRLGTGGSGEQFF.

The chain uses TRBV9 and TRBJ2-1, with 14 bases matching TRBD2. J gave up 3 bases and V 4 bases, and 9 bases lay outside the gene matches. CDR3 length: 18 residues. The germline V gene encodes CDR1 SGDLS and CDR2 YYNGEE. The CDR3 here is CASSQGLAGATNYNEQFF. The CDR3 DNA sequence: TGTGCCAGCAGCCAGGGACTAGCGGGGGCCACCAACTACAATGAGCAGTTCTTC.

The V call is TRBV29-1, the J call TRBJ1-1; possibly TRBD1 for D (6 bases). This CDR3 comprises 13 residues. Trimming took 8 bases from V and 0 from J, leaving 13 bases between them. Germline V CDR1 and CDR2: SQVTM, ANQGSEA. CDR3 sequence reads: CSTEGHLNTEAFF. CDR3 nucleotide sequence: TGCAGCACCGAGGGACACCTGAACACTGAAGCTTTCTTT.

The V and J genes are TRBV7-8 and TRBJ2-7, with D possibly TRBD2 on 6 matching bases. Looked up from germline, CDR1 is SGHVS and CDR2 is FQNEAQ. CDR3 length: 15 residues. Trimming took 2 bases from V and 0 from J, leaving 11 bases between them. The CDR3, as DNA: TGTGCCAGCAGCTTAAGGCGGGAAAGCTCCTACGAGCAGTACTTC. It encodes CASSLRRESSYEQYF.

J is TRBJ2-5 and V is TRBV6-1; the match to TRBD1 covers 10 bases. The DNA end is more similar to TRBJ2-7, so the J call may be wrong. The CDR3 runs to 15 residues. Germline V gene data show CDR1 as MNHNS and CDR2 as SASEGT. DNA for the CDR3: TGTGCCAGCAGTGAAGGGACAGGGGGCTCCTACGAGCAGTACTTC. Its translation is CASSEGTGGSYEQYF.

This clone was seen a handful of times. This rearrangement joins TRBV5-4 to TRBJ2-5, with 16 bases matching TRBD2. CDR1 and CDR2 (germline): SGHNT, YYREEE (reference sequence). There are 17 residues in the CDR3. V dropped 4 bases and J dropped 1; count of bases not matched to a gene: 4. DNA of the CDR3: TGTGCCAGCAGCCCGGGACTAGCGGGGGGGTTCCAAGAGACCCAGTACTTC. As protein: CASSPGLAGGFQETQYF.

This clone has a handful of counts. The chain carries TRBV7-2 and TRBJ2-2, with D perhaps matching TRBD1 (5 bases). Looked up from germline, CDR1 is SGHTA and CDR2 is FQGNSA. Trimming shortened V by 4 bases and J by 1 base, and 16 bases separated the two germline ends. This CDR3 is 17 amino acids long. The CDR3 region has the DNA TGTGCCAGCAGCTCTTGGAAAACAGGCAGGAACACCGGGGAGCTGTTTTTT. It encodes CASSSWKTGRNTGELFF.

The CDR3 sequence: CASSLEGRRRGFSYEQYF. The CDR3 bases are TGTGCCAGCAGCTTAGAGGGTCGGCGCAGGGGGTTCAGCTACGAGCAGTACTTC. This chain uses TRBV7-9 with TRBJ2-7; 7 bases line up with TRBD1. Germline trimming cut 1 base from V and 3 bases from J; bases unmatched to any gene: 15. Germline V gene data show CDR1 as SEHNR and CDR2 as FQNEAQ (reference sequence). CDR3 length: 18 residues.

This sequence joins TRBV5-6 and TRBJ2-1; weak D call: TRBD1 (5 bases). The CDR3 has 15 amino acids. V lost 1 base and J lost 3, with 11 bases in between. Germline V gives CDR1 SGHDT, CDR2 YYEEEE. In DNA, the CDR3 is TGTGCCAGCAGCTTGATGGCAGGGTTCTACAATGAGCAGTTCTTC. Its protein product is CASSLMAGFYNEQFF.

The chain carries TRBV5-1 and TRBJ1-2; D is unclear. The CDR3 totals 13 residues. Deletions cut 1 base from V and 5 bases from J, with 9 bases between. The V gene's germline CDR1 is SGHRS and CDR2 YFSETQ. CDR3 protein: CASSLSGEYGYTF. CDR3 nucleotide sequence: TGCGCCAGCAGCTTGTCGGGTGAATATGGCTACACCTTC. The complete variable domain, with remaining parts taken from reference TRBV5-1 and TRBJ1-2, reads KAGVTQTPRYLIKTRGQQVTLSCSPISGHRSVSWYQQTPGQGLQFLFEYFSETQRNKGNFPGRFSGRQFSNSRSEMNVSTLELGDSALYLCASSLSGEYGYTFGSGTRLTVV.

CDR3 protein: CASSPEASGSNEQFF. The DNA of the CDR3 is TGTGCCAGCTCACCGGAGGCTAGCGGGAGCAATGAGCAGTTCTTC. The chain carries TRBV18 and TRBJ2-1; 10 bases align to TRBD2. V shed 3 bases and J 6 bases; nucleotides not matched to a gene: 5. Germline V CDR1 and CDR2: KGHSH, LQKENI. CDR3 length equals 15 residues.

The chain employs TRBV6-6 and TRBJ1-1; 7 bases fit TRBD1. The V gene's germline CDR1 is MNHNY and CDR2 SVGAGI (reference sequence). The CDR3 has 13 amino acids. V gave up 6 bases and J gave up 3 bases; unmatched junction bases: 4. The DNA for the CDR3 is TGTGCCAGCAGATTAACAGGGGACACTGAAGCTTTCTTT. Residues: CASRLTGDTEAFF.

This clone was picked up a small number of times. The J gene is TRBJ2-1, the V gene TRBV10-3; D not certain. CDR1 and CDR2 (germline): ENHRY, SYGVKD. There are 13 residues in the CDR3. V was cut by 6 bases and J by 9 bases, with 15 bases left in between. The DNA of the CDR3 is TGTGCCATCAGCCCCACAGCCCTGGGTGAGCAGTTCTTC. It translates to CAISPTALGEQFF.

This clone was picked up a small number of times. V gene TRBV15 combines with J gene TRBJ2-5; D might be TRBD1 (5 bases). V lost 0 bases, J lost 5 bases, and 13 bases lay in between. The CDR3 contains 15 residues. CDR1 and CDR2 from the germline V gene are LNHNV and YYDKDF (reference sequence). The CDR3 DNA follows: TGTGCCACCAGCAGAGATACGCAGGGCTGGGAGACCCAGTACTTC. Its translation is CATSRDTQGWETQYF.

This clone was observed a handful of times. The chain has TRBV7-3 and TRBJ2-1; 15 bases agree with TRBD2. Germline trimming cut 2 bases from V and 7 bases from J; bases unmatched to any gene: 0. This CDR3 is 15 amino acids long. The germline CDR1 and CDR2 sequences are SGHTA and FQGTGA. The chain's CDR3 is CASSLGTSGRNEQFF. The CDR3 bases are TGTGCCAGCAGCTTAGGGACTAGCGGGAGGAATGAGCAGTTCTTC.

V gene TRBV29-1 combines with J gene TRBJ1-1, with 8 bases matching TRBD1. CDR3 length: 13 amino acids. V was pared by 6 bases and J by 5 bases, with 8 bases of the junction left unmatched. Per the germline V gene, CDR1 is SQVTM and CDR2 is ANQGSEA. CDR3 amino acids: CSVTSRGRTEAFF. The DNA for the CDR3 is TGCAGCGTCACTTCCAGGGGGCGGACTGAAGCTTTCTTT.

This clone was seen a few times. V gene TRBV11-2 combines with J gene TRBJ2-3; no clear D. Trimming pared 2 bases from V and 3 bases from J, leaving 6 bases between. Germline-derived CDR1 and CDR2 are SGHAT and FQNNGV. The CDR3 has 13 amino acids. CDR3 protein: CASSLRVTDTQYF. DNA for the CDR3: TGTGCCAGCAGCTTACGGGTAACAGATACGCAGTATTTT.

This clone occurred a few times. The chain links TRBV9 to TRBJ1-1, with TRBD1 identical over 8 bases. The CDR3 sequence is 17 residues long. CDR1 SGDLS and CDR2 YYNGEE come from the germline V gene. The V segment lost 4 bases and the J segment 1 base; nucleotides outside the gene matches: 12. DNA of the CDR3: TGTGCCAGCAGCCCACGACAGGGGTCTCAGGCGAACACTGAAGCTTTCTTT. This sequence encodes CASSPRQGSQANTEAFF.

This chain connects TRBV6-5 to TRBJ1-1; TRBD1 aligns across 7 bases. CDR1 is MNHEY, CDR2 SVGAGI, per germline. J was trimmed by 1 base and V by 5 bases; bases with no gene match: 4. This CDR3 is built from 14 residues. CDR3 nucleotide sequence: TGTGCCAGCAGTGACAACAGGGGGAACACTGAAGCTTTCTTT. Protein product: CASSDNRGNTEAFF.

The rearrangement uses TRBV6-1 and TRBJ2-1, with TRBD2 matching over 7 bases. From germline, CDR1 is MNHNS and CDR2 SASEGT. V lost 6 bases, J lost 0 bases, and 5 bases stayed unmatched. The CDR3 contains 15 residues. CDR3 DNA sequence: TGTGCCAGCAGGGTAGCGGGTTACTCCTACAATGAGCAGTTCTTC. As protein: CASRVAGYSYNEQFF.